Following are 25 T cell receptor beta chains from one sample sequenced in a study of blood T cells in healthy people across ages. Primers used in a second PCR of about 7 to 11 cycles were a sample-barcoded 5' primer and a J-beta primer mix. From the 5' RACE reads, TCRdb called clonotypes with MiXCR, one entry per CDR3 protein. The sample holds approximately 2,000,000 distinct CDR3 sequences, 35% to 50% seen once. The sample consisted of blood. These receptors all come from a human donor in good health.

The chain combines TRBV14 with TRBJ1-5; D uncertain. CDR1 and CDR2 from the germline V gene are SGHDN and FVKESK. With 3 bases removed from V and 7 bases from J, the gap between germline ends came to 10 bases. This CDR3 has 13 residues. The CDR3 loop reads CASSQSLGQPQHF. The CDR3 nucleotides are TGTGCCAGCAGCCAGAGTCTGGGACAGCCCCAGCATTTT.

The CDR3 loop reads CASSVESTEAFF. The CDR3 bases are TGTGCCAGCAGCGTAGAAAGTACTGAAGCTTTCTTT. The chain joins TRBV9 to TRBJ1-1; D unclear. V dropped 0 bases and J dropped 5 bases, with 5 bases sitting between them. The length of the CDR3 is 12 residues. The germline CDR1 and CDR2 sequences are SGDLS and YYNGEE.

Here the CDR3 DNA reads TGTGCCAGCAGCTCCGGGACAGGACCCAATCAGCCCCAGCATTTT. Translated: CASSSGTGPNQPQHF. The genes are TRBV7-6 and TRBJ1-5; TRBD1 aligns across 8 bases. With 4 bases clipped from V and 3 bases from J, the junction kept 5 bases outside the gene matches. Germline lookup yields CDR1 SGHVS and CDR2 FNYEAQ. The length of the CDR3 is 15 residues.

The CDR3 region is CASSQGPYFSYEQYF. As DNA, the CDR3 is TGTGCCAGCAGCCAAGGACCCTACTTCTCCTACGAGCAGTACTTC. The chain recombines TRBV4-2 with TRBJ2-7; D is unclear. Deletions cut 1 base from V and 0 bases from J, with 10 bases between. CDR3 length: 15 residues. Germline V gene sequence: CDR1 LGHNA, CDR2 YNFKEQ.

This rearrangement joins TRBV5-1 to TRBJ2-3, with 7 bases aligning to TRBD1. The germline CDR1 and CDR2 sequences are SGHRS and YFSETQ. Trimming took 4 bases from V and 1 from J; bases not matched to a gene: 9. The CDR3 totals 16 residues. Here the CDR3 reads CASSKDRDRRTDTQYF. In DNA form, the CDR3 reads TGCGCCAGCAGCAAAGACCGGGACAGACGCACAGATACGCAGTATTTT. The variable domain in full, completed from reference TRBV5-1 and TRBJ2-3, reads KAGVTQTPRYLIKTRGQQVTLSCSPISGHRSVSWYQQTPGQGLQFLFEYFSETQRNKGNFPGRFSGRQFSNSRSEMNVSTLELGDSALYLCASSKDRDRRTDTQYFGPGTRLTVL.

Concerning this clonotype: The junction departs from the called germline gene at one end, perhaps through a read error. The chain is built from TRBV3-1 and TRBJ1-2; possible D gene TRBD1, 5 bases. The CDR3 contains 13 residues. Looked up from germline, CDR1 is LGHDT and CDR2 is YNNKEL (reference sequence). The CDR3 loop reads CASSEDRDYGYTF. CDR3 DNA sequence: TGTGCCAGCAGCGAAGACAGAGACTATGGCTACACCTTC. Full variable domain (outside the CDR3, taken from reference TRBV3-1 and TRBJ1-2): DTAVSQTPKYLVTQMGNDKSIKCEQNLGHDTMYWYKQDSKKFLKIMFSYNNKELIINETVPNRFSPKSPDKAHLNLHINSLELGDSAVYFCASSEDRDYGYTFGSGTRLTVV.

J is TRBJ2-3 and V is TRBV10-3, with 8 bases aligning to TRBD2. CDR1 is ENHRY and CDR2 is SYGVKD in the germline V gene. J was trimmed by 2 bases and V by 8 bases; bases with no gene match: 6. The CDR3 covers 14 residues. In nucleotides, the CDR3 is TGTGCCATCTCCCGAGCGGGGGACACAGATACGCAGTATTTT. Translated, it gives CAISRAGDTDTQYF.

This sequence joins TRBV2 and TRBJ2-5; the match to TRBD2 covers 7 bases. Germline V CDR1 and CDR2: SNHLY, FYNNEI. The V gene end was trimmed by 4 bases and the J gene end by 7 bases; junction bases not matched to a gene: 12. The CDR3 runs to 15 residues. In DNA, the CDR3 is TGTGCCAGCAGTGGCCCTAGCGGACGTGCGGGGACCCAGTACTTC. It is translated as CASSGPSGRAGTQYF.

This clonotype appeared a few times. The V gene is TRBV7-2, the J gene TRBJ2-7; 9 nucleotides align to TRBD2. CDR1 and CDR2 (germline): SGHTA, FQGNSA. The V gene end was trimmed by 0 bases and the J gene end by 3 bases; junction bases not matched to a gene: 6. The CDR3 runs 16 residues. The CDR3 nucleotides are TGTGCCAGCAGCTTAGCCCTAGCGGGACTCGTCTACGAGCAGTACTTC. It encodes CASSLALAGLVYEQYF.

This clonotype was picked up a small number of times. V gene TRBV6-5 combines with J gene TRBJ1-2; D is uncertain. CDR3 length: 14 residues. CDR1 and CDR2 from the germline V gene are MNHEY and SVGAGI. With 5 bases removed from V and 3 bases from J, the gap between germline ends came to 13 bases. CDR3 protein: CASSKNTEYYGYTF. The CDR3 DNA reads TGTGCCAGCAGTAAGAACACAGAGTACTATGGCTACACCTTC.

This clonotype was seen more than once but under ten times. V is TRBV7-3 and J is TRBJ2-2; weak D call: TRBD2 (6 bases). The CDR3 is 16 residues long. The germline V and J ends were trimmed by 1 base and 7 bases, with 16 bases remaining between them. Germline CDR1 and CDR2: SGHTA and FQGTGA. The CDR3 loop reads CASSLKGLQGGGELFF. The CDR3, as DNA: TGTGCCAGCAGCTTAAAGGGGCTCCAGGGAGGCGGGGAGCTGTTTTTT.

In DNA form, the CDR3 reads TGTGCCAGCAGCTTGGAGACGTCGAGCTCCTACAATGAGCAGTTCTTC. This encodes CASSLETSSSYNEQFF. The J gene is TRBJ2-1, the V gene TRBV5-6; D gene unclear. V lost 0 bases and J 0 bases, leaving 10 bases between the germline ends. There are 16 residues in the CDR3. Germline CDR1 reads SGHDT; CDR2 reads YYEEEE.

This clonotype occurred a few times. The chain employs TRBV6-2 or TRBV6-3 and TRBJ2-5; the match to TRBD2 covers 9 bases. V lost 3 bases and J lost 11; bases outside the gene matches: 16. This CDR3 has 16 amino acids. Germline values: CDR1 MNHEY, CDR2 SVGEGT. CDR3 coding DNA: TGTGCCAGCAGTTATCTATCTAGCGGGGACAACAATGAGCAGTACTTC. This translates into CASSYLSSGDNNEQYF.

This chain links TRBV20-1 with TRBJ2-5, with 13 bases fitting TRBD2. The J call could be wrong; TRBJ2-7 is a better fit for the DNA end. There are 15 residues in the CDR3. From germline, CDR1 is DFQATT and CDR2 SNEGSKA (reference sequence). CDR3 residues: CSAGRLAGGSYEQYF. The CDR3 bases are TGCAGTGCTGGGAGACTAGCGGGGGGATCCTACGAGCAGTACTTC.

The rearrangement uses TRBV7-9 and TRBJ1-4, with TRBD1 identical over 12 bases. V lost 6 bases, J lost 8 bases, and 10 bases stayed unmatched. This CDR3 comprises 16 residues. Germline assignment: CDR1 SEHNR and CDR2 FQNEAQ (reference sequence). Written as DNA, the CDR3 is TGTGCCAGCAGGGCCGGGACAGGGGGCGTTATCGAAAAACTGTTTTTT. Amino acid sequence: CASRAGTGGVIEKLFF.

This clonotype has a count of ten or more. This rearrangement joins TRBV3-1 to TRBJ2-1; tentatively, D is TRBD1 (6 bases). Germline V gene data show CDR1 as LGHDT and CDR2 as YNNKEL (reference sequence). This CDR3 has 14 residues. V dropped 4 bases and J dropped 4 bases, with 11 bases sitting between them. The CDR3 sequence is CASSLTGPYNEQFF. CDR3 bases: TGTGCCAGCAGCCTTACAGGGCCGTACAATGAGCAGTTCTTC.

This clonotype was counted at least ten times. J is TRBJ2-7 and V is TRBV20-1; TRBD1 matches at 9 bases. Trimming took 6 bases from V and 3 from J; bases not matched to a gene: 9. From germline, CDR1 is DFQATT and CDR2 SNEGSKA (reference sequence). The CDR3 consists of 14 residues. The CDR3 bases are TGCAGTGCGCGACAGGGGGGGGGCTTCTACGAGCAGTACTTC. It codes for CSARQGGGFYEQYF.

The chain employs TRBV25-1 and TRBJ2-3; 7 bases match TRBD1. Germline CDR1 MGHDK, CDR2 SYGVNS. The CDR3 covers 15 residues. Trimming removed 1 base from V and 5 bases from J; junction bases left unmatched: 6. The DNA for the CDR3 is TGTGCCAGCAGTGAATTTAGAGGGGGCTTAGATACGCAGTATTTT. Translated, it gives CASSEFRGGLDTQYF.

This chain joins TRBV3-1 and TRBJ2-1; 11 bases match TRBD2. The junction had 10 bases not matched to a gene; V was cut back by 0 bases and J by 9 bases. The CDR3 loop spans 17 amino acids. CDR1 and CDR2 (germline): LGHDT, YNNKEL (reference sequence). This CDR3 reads CASSQDLSLAGGPEQFF. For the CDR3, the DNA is TGTGCCAGCAGCCAAGATCTTTCGCTAGCGGGGGGTCCTGAGCAGTTCTTC.

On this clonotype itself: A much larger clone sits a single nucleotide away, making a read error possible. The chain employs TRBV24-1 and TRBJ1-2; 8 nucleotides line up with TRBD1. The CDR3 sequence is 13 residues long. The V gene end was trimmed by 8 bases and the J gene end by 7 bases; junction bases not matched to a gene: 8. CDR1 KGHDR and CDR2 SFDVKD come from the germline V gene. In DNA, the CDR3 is TGTGCCACCACGAGAGGACAGGGAGGTGGCTACACCTTC. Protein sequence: CATTRGQGGGYTF.

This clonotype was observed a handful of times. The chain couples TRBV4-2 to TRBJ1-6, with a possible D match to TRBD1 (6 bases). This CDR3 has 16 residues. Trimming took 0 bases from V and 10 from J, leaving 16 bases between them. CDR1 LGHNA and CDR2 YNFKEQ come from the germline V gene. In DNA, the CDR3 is TGTGCCAGCAGCCAAGATAAGAACAGGGAGGGATCACCCCTCCACTTT. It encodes CASSQDKNREGSPLHF.

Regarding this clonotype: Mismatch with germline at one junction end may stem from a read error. The CDR3 reads CAGSQVGRSLTQYF. The CDR3 coding sequence is TGCGCCGGCAGCCAAGTTGGTCGGTCTCTTACGCAGTATTTT. V usage is TRBV4-1 and J usage is TRBJ2-3; D remains unclear. The CDR3 runs 14 residues. CDR1 and CDR2 from the germline V gene are MGHRA and YSYEKL.

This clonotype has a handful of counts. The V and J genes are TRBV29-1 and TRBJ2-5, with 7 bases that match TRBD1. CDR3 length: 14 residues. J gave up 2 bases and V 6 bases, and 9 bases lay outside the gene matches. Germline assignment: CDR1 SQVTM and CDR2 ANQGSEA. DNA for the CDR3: TGCAGCGTAGCCGGACAGGTGAAACAAGAGACCCAGTACTTC. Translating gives CSVAGQVKQETQYF.

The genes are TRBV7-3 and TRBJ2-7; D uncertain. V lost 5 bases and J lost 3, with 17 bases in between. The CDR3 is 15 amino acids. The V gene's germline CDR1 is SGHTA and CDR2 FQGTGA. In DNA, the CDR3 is TGTGCCAGCAGCCCGTTTGGCACAGCCGACTACGAGCAGTACTTC. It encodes CASSPFGTADYEQYF. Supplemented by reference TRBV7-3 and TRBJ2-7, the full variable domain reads GAGVSQTPSNKVTEKGKYVELRCDPISGHTALYWYRQSLGQGPEFLIYFQGTGAADDSGLPNDRFFAVRPEGSVSTLKIQRTERGDSAVYLCASSPFGTADYEQYFGPGTRLTVT.

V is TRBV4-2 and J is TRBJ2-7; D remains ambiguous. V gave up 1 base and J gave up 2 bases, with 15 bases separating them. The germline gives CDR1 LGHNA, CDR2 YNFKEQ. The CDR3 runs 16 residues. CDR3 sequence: CASSQVGGLNPYEQYF. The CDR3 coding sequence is TGTGCCAGCAGCCAAGTTGGTGGGCTAAACCCCTACGAGCAGTACTTC.